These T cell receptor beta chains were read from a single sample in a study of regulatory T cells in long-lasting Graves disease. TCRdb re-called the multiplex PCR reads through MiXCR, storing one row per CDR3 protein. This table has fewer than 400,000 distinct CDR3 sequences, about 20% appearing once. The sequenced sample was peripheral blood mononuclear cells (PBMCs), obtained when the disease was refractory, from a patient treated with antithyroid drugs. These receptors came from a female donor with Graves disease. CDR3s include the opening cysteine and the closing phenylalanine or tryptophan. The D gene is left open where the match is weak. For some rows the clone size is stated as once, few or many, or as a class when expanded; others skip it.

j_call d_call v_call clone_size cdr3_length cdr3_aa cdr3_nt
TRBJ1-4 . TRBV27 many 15 CASSSYETRNEKLFF TGTGCCAGCAGCTCATACGAGACGAGAAATGAAAAACTGTTTTTT
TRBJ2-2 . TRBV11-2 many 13 CASSPGETGELFF TGTGCCAGCAGCCCAGGTGAAACCGGGGAGCTGTTTTTT
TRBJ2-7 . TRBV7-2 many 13 CASSLQGTYEQYF TGTGCCAGCAGCCTGCAGGGCACCTACGAGCAGTACTTC
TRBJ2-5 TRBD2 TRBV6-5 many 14 CASSSLAGSETQYF TGTGCCAGCAGTTCGCTAGCGGGATCAGAGACCCAGTACTTC
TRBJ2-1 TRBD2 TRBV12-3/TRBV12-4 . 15 CASSLELAGGDEQFF TGTGCCAGCAGTTTAGAGCTAGCGGGAGGCGATGAGCAGTTCTTC
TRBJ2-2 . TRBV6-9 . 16 CASSYPEGLYTGELFF TGTGCCAGCAGTTACCCCGAAGGGTTATACACCGGGGAGCTGTTTTTT
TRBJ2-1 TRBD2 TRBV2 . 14 CASSETGGRGEQFF TGTGCCAGCAGTGAAACTGGCGGGAGGGGTGAGCAGTTCTTC
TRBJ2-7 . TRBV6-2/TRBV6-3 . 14 CASRSDGVSYEQYF TGTGCCAGCAGATCGGACGGAGTTTCCTACGAGCAGTACTTC
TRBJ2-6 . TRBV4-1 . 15 CASSPPGVPANVLTF TGCGCCAGCAGCCCGCCAGGGGTACCGGCCAACGTCCTGACTTTC
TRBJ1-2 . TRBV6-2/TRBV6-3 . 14 CASSYSETNYGYTF TGTGCCAGCAGTTACTCGGAAACTAACTATGGCTACACCTTC
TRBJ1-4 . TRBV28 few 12 CASGRGNEKLFF TGTGCCAGCGGTAGGGGTAATGAAAAACTGTTTTTT